One and the same sample provided the 27 T cell receptor beta chains below, sequenced in a study of PD-L1 blockade in urothelial cancer. Time point noted: pretreatment peripheral blood. Only in-frame clones appear in the TCRdb table, and some are missing; sequencing was by immunoSEQ multiplex PCR. The sample holds around 130,000 clones, around 85% seen once. The sample was PBMCs, taken around atezolizumab (anti-PD-L1) treatment. The source is a man aged 45 to 65 with urothelial cancer.

The chain combines TRBV7-3 with TRBJ2-5; 10 nucleotides line up with TRBD2. Germline V gene lookup returns CDR1 SGHTA and CDR2 FQGTGA. The CDR3 sequence is 14 residues long. After removal of 5 bases from V and 5 bases from J, the junction contained 5 bases not matched to a gene. Here the CDR3 reads CASSTSSGSETQYF. The CDR3 DNA sequence: TGTGCCAGCAGCACCTCTAGCGGGAGCGAGACCCAGTACTTC.

The chain employs TRBV5-5 and TRBJ2-5; 9 positions agree with TRBD1. Germline trimming cut 1 base from V and 5 bases from J; bases unmatched to any gene: 0. CDR1 is SGHKS and CDR2 is YYEKEE in the germline V gene (reference sequence). This CDR3 is 13 amino acids long. Written as DNA, the CDR3 is TGTGCCAGCAGCTTGACAGGGGGCGAGACCCAGTACTTC. Translation: CASSLTGGETQYF.

The chain recombines TRBV28 with TRBJ1-2; TRBD1 agrees at 9 bases. V lost 2 bases and J lost 2; bases outside the gene matches: 12. The CDR3 covers 18 residues. Germline assignment: CDR1 MDHEN and CDR2 SYDVKM. DNA for the CDR3: TGTGCCAGCAGTTTAGTGAGCCCCGGGACAGGGTCGAACTATGGCTACACCTTC. This gives the protein CASSLVSPGTGSNYGYTF.

This clone came up a few times. J is TRBJ1-1 and V is TRBV27; D is perhaps TRBD1 (6 bases). V lost 1 base and J lost 1, with 13 bases in between. CDR3 length: 16 amino acids. The germline gives CDR1 MNHEY, CDR2 SMNVEV (reference sequence). In DNA form, the CDR3 reads TGTGCCAGCAGTTTATACCTGGGACACCGGAACACTGAAGCTTTCTTT. Protein: CASSLYLGHRNTEAFF.

The V gene is TRBV15, the J gene TRBJ1-4, with D hard to call. CDR3 length: 16 residues. V gave up 0 bases and J gave up 2 bases, with 10 bases separating them. Germline CDR1 reads LNHNV; CDR2 reads YYDKDF (reference sequence). CDR3 nucleotide sequence: TGTGCCACCAGCAGAGATCCGAGGTCCACTAATGAAAAACTGTTTTTT. Translating gives CATSRDPRSTNEKLFF.

The chain employs TRBV19 and TRBJ1-5; D not certain. V lost 6 bases and J lost 5, with 11 bases in between. Germline V gene data show CDR1 as LNHDA and CDR2 as SQIVND (reference sequence). The CDR3 is 13 residues long. DNA of the CDR3: TGTGCCAGTAGCGTTACAGCCCATCAGCCCCAGCATTTT. Translated, it gives CASSVTAHQPQHF.

V gene TRBV4-2 combines with J gene TRBJ2-1, with 9 bases that match TRBD2. Germline lookup yields CDR1 LGHNA and CDR2 YNFKEQ. The trim removed 6 bases at V and 9 bases at J, leaving 15 bases unmatched. This CDR3 contains 16 residues. Here the CDR3 DNA reads TGTGCCAGCAGTTCTAGCGGGAATTCAGGGGGAGGTGAGCAGTTCTTC. Residues: CASSSSGNSGGGEQFF.

This clone was seen only once. This chain joins TRBV7-9 and TRBJ1-2; no clear D. V dropped 5 bases and J dropped 6 bases, with 13 bases sitting between them. Germline V CDR1 and CDR2: SEHNR, FQNEAQ (reference sequence). The CDR3 loop spans 13 amino acids. CDR3 sequence (DNA): TGTGCCAGCAGCCCACCTCGGAGGAATGGCTACACCTTC. Translated: CASSPPRRNGYTF.

This clone was found a few times. The chain recombines TRBV5-1 with TRBJ1-2, with D perhaps matching TRBD1 (6 bases). There are 16 residues in the CDR3. Deletions cut 3 bases from V and 8 bases from J, with 23 bases between. Germline V gene data show CDR1 as SGHRS and CDR2 as YFSETQ. The CDR3 DNA sequence: TGCGCCAGCAGCTGGCGGGGGCCGGGGGGCCAAGGAGGCTACACCTTC. Protein product: CASSWRGPGGQGGYTF.

J is TRBJ2-7 and V is TRBV5-1; D gene unclear. This CDR3 contains 14 residues. The V and J ends lost 0 bases and 0 bases respectively, with 7 bases between them. Germline loops: CDR1 SGHRS, CDR2 YFSETQ. DNA of the CDR3: TGCGCCAGCAGCTTGGACACCCCCTCCTACGAGCAGTACTTC. Translating gives CASSLDTPSYEQYF.

CDR3: CASSRRVPRWTGDNSPLHF. The CDR3 DNA is TGTGCCAGCAGCCGCAGGGTCCCTCGGTGGACAGGAGATAATTCACCCCTCCACTTT. The rearrangement links TRBV4-2 to TRBJ1-6, with 7 bases matching TRBD1. The junction had 17 bases not matched to a gene; V was cut back by 4 bases and J by 5 bases. The CDR3 consists of 19 residues. CDR1 and CDR2 (germline): LGHNA, YNFKEQ.

This clone was picked up one time. The gene calls are TRBV6-1 and TRBJ1-4; no clear D gene. The CDR3 is 14 amino acids. The germline V gene encodes CDR1 MNHNS and CDR2 SASEGT. Trimming left V 1 base short and J 3 bases short, with 6 bases between. CDR3 sequence: CASSEGPANEKLFF. As DNA, the CDR3 is TGTGCCAGCAGTGAAGGCCCGGCTAATGAAAAACTGTTTTTT.

The chain carries TRBV2 and TRBJ2-5, with 7 bases that match TRBD1. CDR1 is SNHLY and CDR2 is FYNNEI in the germline V gene. The CDR3 extends over 16 amino acids. The ends lost 6 bases at V and 6 bases at J; junction bases unmatched: 16. The CDR3 reads CASRGAAGTVEQTQYF. The CDR3 bases are TGTGCCAGCAGGGGAGCTGCAGGGACAGTGGAACAGACCCAGTACTTC.

The chain uses TRBV18 and TRBJ2-3, with TRBD2 identical over 13 bases. This CDR3 is built from 18 residues. V shed 6 bases, J shed 2 bases, and the junction held 11 bases outside the gene matches. Germline V gene sequence: CDR1 KGHSH, CDR2 LQKENI. CDR3 nucleotides: TGTGCCAGCTCTTCCCTGGGGACTAGCGGGATGGTCACAGATACGCAGTATTTT. It encodes CASSSLGTSGMVTDTQYF.

The V and J genes are TRBV30 and TRBJ2-3; 11 nucleotides line up with TRBD2. Unmatched junction bases numbered 17, after V lost 0 bases and J lost 6 bases. CDR3 length: 19 residues. CDR1 is GTSNPN and CDR2 is SVGIG in the germline V gene (reference sequence). The DNA of the CDR3 is TGTGCCTGGAGTGTACTGCGGCTAGCGGGAGGAGGTGGAGGGGATACGCAGTATTTT. The encoded protein is CAWSVLRLAGGGGGDTQYF.

Regarding this clone: Relative to the germline gene, one junction end is altered; a read error may explain this. This chain connects TRBV5-1 to TRBJ2-7; 11 bases line up with TRBD1. CDR1 and CDR2 from the germline V gene are SGHRS and YFSETQ. The CDR3 contains 13 residues. In DNA, the CDR3 is TGTGCCAGCAAACGGACAGGGGGCGCGGAGCAGTACTTC. It codes for CASKRTGGAEQYF.

CDR3 protein: CASSSTGGALGAGELFF. CDR3 in DNA: TGCGCCAGCAGCTCTACAGGGGGCGCGCTCGGGGCCGGGGAGCTGTTTTTT. The J gene is TRBJ2-2, the V gene TRBV5-1, with 9 bases lining up with TRBD1. CDR3 length: 17 residues. Germline CDR1 and CDR2: SGHRS and YFSETQ. The J segment lost 6 bases and the V segment lost 3 bases, leaving 12 bases of the junction unmatched.

The genes are TRBV27 and TRBJ2-6; TRBD2 might be the D (6 bases). There are 15 residues in the CDR3. V was pared by 6 bases and J by 2 bases, with 11 bases between. Germline lookup yields CDR1 MNHEY and CDR2 SMNVEV (reference sequence). The CDR3 nucleotides are TGTGCCAGCAGCCCAAGACTAGCTGGGGCCAACGTCCTGACTTTC. Translated, it gives CASSPRLAGANVLTF. Using reference TRBV27 and TRBJ2-6 for the parts outside the CDR3, the full variable domain is EAQVTQNPRYLITVTGKKLTVTCSQNMNHEYMSWYRQDPGLGLRQIYYSMNVEVTDKGDVPEGYKVSRKEKRNFPLILESPSPNQTSLYFCASSPRLAGANVLTFGAGSRLTVL.

The V and J genes are TRBV28 and TRBJ2-1; tentatively, D is TRBD1 (5 bases). This CDR3 contains 15 residues. Germline CDR1 is MDHEN and CDR2 is SYDVKM. V was pared by 5 bases and J by 0 bases, with 11 bases between. Here the CDR3 reads CASSPRQSSYNEQFF. The CDR3 region has the DNA TGTGCCAGCAGTCCGCGACAGAGCTCCTACAATGAGCAGTTCTTC.

The count of this clone is one. V is TRBV2 and J is TRBJ1-4; maybe TRBD1 (6 bases). This CDR3 has 16 residues. CDR1 SNHLY and CDR2 FYNNEI come from the germline V gene. V shed 5 bases and J shed 5 bases, with 18 bases lying between them. The CDR3: CASSSSPGQGNEKLFF. The CDR3 region has the DNA TGTGCCAGCAGTTCATCACCGGGACAAGGAAATGAAAAACTGTTTTTT.

This CDR3 reads CAISDTGSGTEAFF. CDR3 DNA sequence: TGTGCCATCAGCGATACAGGATCGGGCACTGAAGCTTTCTTT. The chain combines TRBV10-3 with TRBJ1-1; TRBD1 might be the D (5 bases). Trimming left V 6 bases short and J 4 bases short, with 15 bases between. Germline-derived CDR1 and CDR2 are ENHRY and SYGVKD. The CDR3 extends over 14 amino acids.

The chain joins TRBV25-1 to TRBJ2-2, with TRBD1 identical over 11 bases. V was clipped by 3 bases and J by 4 bases; unmatched bases: 4. CDR1 and CDR2 from the germline V gene are MGHDK and SYGVNS. The CDR3 sequence is 16 residues long. CDR3 in amino acids: CASSDPGQGVTGELFF. As DNA, the CDR3 is TGTGCCAGCAGTGACCCGGGACAGGGGGTCACCGGGGAGCTGTTTTTT.

V and J are TRBV4-1 and TRBJ2-1; 8 nucleotides line up with TRBD2. The CDR3 sequence is 16 residues long. CDR1 is MGHRA and CDR2 is YSYEKL in the germline V gene. With 4 bases clipped from V and 0 bases from J, the junction kept 5 bases outside the gene matches. CDR3 nucleotides: TGCGCCAGCAGCCTCGGACTAGCAGGCTCCTACAATGAGCAGTTCTTC. The encoded protein is CASSLGLAGSYNEQFF.

This chain links TRBV18 with TRBJ1-1; D perhaps matches TRBD1 (5 bases). This CDR3 is built from 12 residues. CDR1 is KGHSH, CDR2 LQKENI, per germline. The V end lost 5 bases, the J end lost 4 bases, and 8 bases lay between the germline ends. The CDR3 region is CASSYRSTEAFF. The CDR3 DNA reads TGTGCCAGCTCATACAGGAGCACTGAAGCTTTCTTT.

This chain connects TRBV28 to TRBJ2-5, with 8 bases fitting TRBD1. CDR3 length equals 16 residues. Germline trimming cut 6 bases from V and 5 bases from J; bases unmatched to any gene: 14. Germline V CDR1 and CDR2: MDHEN, SYDVKM. CDR3 nucleotides: TGTGCCAGCAGACACCAGGGGGCGAAGGGCGGGGAGACCCAGTACTTC. It translates to CASRHQGAKGGETQYF.

The V and J genes are TRBV5-4 and TRBJ2-1; weak D call: TRBD2 (5 bases). The V end lost 1 base, the J end lost 6 bases, and 8 bases lay between the germline ends. Germline V gene data show CDR1 as SGHNT and CDR2 as YYREEE (reference sequence). The CDR3 length is 13 residues. CDR3 loop: CASSLWLANEQFF. The DNA of the CDR3 is TGTGCCAGCAGCTTGTGGCTAGCCAATGAGCAGTTCTTC.

This chain links TRBV5-1 with TRBJ2-1; D perhaps matches TRBD2 (6 bases). V was clipped by 7 bases and J by 2 bases, with 22 bases between them. The CDR3 sequence is 17 residues long. The germline V gene has CDR1 SGHRS and CDR2 YFSETQ. CDR3 coding DNA: TGCGCCAGCGCGCCACCTCGGGCGGGGAATCCCTACAATGAGCAGTTCTTC. Amino acid sequence: CASAPPRAGNPYNEQFF.